This T cell receptor (beta chain) was profiled in a study of blood T cell repertoires in COVID-19. As for the study in general: Sources were T cells, B-cell-depleted T cells, or PBMCs; the material itself was cDNA or gDNA.

The CDR3 is 21 residues long. The germline CDR1 and CDR2 sequences are GTSNPN and SVGIG (reference sequence). V gave up 0 bases and J gave up 2 bases; unmatched junction bases: 23. Assay used: immunoSEQ multiplex PCR; TCRdb lists only in-frame clones, some missing. The table lists fewer than 100,000 clones, around 88% of them singletons. The sequencing input was peripheral blood. This chain uses TRBV30 with TRBJ2-3, with TRBD2 matching over 7 bases. The receptor was isolated from a man aged 60-69 years with acute or convalescent COVID-19. In nucleotides, the CDR3 is TGTGCCTGGAGTGTATGGTCTACCGTGGGGGGGTTGGTCCTCCACACAGATACGCAGTATTTT. Protein: CAWSVWSTVGGLVLHTDTQYF.